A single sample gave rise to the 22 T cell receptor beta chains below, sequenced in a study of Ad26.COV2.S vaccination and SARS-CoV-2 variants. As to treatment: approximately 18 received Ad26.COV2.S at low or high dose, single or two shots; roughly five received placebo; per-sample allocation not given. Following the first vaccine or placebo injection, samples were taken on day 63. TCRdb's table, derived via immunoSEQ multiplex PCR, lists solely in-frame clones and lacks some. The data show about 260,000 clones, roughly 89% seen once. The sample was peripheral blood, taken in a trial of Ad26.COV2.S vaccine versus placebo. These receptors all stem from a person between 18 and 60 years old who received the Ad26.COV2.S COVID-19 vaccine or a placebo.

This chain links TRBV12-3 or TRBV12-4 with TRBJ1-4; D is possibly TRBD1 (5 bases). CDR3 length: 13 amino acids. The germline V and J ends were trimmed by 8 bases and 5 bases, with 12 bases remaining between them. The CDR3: CASAGGLNEKLFF. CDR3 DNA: TGTGCCAGCGCTGGGGGGTTAAATGAAAAACTGTTTTTT.

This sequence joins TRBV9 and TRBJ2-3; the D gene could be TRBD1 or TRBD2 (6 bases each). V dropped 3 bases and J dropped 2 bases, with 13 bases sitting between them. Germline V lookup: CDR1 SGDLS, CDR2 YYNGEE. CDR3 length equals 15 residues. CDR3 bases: TGTGCCAGCAGCGCTGGGCGGGACACCACAGATACGCAGTATTTT. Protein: CASSAGRDTTDTQYF.

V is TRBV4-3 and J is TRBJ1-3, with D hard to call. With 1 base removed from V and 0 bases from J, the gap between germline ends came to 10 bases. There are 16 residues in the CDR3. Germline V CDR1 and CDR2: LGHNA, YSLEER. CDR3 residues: CASSQVGQYSGNTIYF. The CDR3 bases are TGCGCCAGCAGCCAAGTCGGGCAGTACTCTGGAAACACCATATATTTT.

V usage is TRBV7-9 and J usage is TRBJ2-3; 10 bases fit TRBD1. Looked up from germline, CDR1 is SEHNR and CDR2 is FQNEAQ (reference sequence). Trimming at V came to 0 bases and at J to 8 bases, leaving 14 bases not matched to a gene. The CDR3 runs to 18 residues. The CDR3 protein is CASSLARSGQGKKVTQYF. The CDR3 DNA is TGTGCCAGCAGCTTAGCGAGGTCGGGACAGGGGAAAAAGGTTACGCAGTATTTT. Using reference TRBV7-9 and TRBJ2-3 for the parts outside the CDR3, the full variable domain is DTGVSQNPRHKITKRGQNVTFRCDPISEHNRLYWYRQTLGQGPEFLTYFQNEAQLEKSRLLSDRFSAERPKGSFSTLEIQRTEQGDSAMYLCASSLARSGQGKKVTQYFGPGTRLTVL.

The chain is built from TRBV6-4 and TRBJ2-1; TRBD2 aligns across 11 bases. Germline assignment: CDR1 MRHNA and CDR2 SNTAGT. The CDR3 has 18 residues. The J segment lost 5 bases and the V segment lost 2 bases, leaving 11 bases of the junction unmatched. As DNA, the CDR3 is TGTGCCAGCAGTGACCGGCTAGCGGGAGGCCTGCCGGACAATGAGCAGTTCTTC. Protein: CASSDRLAGGLPDNEQFF.

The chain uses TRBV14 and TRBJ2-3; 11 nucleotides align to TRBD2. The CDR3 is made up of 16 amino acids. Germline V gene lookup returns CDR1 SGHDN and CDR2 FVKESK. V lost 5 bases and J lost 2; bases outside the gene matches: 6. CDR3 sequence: CASSATSGRATDTQYF. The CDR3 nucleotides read TGTGCCAGCAGCGCTACTAGCGGGAGAGCCACAGATACGCAGTATTTT.

This chain's CDR3 is CASSQEGLAGITGELFF. CDR3 sequence (DNA): TGTGCCAGCAGCCAAGAGGGGCTAGCGGGGATCACCGGGGAGCTGTTTTTT. This chain uses TRBV14 with TRBJ2-2, with 9 bases aligning to TRBD2. The CDR3 is 17 amino acids. Losses at the gene ends were 0 bases for V and 4 bases for J; bases not matched to a gene: 6. Germline-derived CDR1 and CDR2 are SGHDN and FVKESK.

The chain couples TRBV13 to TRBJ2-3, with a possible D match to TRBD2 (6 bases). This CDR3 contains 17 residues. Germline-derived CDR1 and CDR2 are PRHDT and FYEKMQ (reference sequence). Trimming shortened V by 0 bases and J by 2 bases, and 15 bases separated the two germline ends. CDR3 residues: CASSLGPGGSVTDTQYF. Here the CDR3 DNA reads TGTGCCAGCAGCTTAGGCCCCGGAGGGAGCGTCACAGATACGCAGTATTTT.

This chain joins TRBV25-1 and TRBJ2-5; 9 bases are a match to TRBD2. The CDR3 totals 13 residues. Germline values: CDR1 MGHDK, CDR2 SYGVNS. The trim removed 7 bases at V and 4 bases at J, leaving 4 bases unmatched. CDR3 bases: TGTGCCAGCACTCGAGCGGGGGGAGAGACCCAGTACTTC. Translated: CASTRAGGETQYF.

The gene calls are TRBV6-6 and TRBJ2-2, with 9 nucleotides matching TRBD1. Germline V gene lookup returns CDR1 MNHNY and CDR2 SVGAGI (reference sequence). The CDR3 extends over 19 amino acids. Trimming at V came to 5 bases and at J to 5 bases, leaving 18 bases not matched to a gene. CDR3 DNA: TGTGCCAGCAGTCCAAAAGGTGGACAGGGGAGGATTCGGACCGGGGAGCTGTTTTTT. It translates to CASSPKGGQGRIRTGELFF.

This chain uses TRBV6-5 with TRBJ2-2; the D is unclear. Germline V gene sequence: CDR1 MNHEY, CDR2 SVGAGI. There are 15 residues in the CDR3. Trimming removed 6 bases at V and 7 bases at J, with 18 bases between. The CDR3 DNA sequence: TGTGCCAGCAGCCGCCTTATGAGTAGGAGCGGGGAGCTGTTTTTT. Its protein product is CASSRLMSRSGELFF.

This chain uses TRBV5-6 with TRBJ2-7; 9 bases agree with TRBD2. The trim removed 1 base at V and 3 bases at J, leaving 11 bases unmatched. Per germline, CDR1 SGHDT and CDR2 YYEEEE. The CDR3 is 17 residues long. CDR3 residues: CASSLYLERGDYYEQYF. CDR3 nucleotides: TGTGCCAGCAGCTTGTATTTGGAGCGGGGGGACTACTACGAGCAGTACTTC.

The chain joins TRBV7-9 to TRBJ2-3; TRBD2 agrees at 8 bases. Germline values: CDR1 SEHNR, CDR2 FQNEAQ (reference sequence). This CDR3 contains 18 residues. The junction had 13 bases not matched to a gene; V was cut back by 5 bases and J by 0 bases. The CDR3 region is CASSPGAQRGSSTDTQYF. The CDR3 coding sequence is TGTGCCAGCAGCCCAGGGGCGCAGCGGGGGTCGAGCACAGATACGCAGTATTTT.

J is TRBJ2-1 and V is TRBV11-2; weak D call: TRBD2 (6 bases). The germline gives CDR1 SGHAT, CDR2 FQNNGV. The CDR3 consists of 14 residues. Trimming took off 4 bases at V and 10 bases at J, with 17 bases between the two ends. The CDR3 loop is CASSSGLPIGEQFF. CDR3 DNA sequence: TGTGCCAGCAGCTCGGGACTTCCCATCGGCGAGCAGTTCTTC. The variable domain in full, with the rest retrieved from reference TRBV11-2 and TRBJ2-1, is EAGVAQSPRYKIIEKRQSVAFWCNPISGHATLYWYQQILGQGPKLLIQFQNNGVVDDSQLPKDRFSAERLKGVDSTLKIQPAKLEDSAVYLCASSSGLPIGEQFFGPGTRLTVL.

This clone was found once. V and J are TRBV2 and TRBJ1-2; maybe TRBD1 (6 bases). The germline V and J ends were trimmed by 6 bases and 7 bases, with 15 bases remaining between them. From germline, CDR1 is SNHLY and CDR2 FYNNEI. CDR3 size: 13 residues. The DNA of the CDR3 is TGTGCCAGCAGAAAAGGGGGACCAGTTGGCTACACCTTC. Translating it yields CASRKGGPVGYTF.

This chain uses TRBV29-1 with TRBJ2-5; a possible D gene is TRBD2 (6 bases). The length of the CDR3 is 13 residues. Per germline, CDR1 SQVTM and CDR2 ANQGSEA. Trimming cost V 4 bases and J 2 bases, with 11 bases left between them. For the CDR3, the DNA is TGCAGCGTTGCCGGGAGTATACAAGAGACCCAGTACTTC. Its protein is CSVAGSIQETQYF.

The CDR3 DNA reads as TGCAGCACCGACGGGAATGCTGGAAACACCATATATTTT. Protein product: CSTDGNAGNTIYF. The chain carries TRBV29-1 and TRBJ1-3; D unclear. The V end lost 8 bases, the J end lost 2 bases, and 13 bases lay between the germline ends. Germline CDR1 is SQVTM and CDR2 is ANQGSEA. The CDR3 length is 13 residues.

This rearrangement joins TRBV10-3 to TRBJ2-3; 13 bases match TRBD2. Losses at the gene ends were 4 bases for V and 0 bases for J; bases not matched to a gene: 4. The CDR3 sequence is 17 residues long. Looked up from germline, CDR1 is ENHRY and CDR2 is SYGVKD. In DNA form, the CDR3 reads TGTGCCATCAGTGCAATGGGACTAGCGGGGAGCACAGATACGCAGTATTTT. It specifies CAISAMGLAGSTDTQYF.

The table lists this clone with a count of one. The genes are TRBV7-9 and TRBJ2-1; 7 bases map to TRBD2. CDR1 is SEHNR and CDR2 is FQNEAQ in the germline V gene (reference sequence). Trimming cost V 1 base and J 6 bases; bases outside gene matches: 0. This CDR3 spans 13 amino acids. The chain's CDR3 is CASSLGLANEQFF. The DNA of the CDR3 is TGTGCCAGCAGCTTAGGACTAGCCAATGAGCAGTTCTTC.

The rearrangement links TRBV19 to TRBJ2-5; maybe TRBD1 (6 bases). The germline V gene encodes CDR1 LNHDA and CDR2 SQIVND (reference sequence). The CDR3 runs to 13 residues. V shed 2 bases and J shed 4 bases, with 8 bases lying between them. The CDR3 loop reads CASSILGGETQYF. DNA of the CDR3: TGTGCCAGTAGTATATTAGGGGGAGAGACCCAGTACTTC. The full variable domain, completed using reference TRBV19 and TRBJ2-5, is DGGITQSPKYLFRKEGQNVTLSCEQNLNHDAMYWYRQDPGQGLRLIYYSQIVNDFQKGDIAEGYSVSREKKESFPLTVTSAQKNPTAFYLCASSILGGETQYFGPGTRLLVL.

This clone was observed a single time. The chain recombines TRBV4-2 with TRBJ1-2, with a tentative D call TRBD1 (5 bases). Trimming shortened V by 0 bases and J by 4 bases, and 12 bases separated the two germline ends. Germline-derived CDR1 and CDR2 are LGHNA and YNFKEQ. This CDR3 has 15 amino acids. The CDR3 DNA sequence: TGTGCCAGCAGCCAAGATACCCCCGGGGGCTATGGCTACACCTTC. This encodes CASSQDTPGGYGYTF.

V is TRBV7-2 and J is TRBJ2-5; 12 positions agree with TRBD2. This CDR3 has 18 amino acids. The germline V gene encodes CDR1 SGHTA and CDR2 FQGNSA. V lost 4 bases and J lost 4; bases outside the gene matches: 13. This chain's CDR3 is CASSSRHGLAGIGETQYF. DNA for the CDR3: TGTGCCAGCAGCTCCAGGCACGGACTAGCGGGAATAGGAGAGACCCAGTACTTC.